Below, 25 T cell receptor beta chains from the same sample are listed, as sequenced in a study of blood T cell repertoires in COVID-19. Produced via immunoSEQ multiplex PCR; TCRdb's table is partial and in-frame only. The repertoire consists of fewer than 250,000 clones, with 88% occurring once and the leading ten covering 1.5% to 2%. The sample comprised peripheral blood. These receptors all stem from a man between 65 and 85 years old with acute or convalescent COVID-19.

The chain combines TRBV7-8 with TRBJ2-2, with 10 positions matching TRBD1. The CDR3 consists of 17 residues. The ends lost 5 bases at V and 1 base at J; junction bases unmatched: 7. Germline CDR1 reads SGHVS; CDR2 reads FQNEAQ. CDR3 sequence reads: CASSPRDRGLNTGELFF. For the CDR3, the DNA is TGTGCCAGCAGCCCCCGGGACAGGGGTTTGAACACCGGGGAGCTGTTTTTT.

The chain has TRBV7-2 and TRBJ2-7; D might be TRBD2 (6 bases). This CDR3 contains 15 residues. The germline V and J ends were trimmed by 1 base and 3 bases, with 13 bases remaining between them. Germline V gives CDR1 SGHTA, CDR2 FQGNSA. The CDR3 sequence: CASSLGGESFYEQYF. The CDR3 coding sequence is TGTGCCAGCAGCTTAGGCGGGGAAAGCTTCTACGAGCAGTACTTC.

This clone was seen only a few times. The chain has TRBV7-3 and TRBJ2-3, with TRBD1 matching 9 bases. J was trimmed by 2 bases and V by 5 bases; bases with no gene match: 8. Germline loops: CDR1 SGHTA, CDR2 FQGTGA. CDR3 length: 16 amino acids. In DNA, the CDR3 is TGTGCCAGCAGCCCGGAGGGGACAGGGCCCACAGATACGCAGTATTTT. This translates into CASSPEGTGPTDTQYF.

This clone is a singleton in its sample. CDR3 nucleotide sequence: TGTGCCAGCAGTGCGGTCGTGGGGGGTTGGAATTCACCCCTCCACTTT. This encodes CASSAVVGGWNSPLHF. V usage is TRBV2 and J usage is TRBJ1-6; a possible D gene is TRBD1 (5 bases). Germline loops: CDR1 SNHLY, CDR2 FYNNEI. V was shortened by 4 bases and J by 7 bases, with 17 bases between the two germline ends. The CDR3 sequence is 16 residues long.

J is TRBJ1-5 and V is TRBV15; 10 bases agree with TRBD1. The germline V gene has CDR1 LNHNV and CDR2 YYDKDF (reference sequence). V dropped 1 base and J dropped 7; count of bases not matched to a gene: 4. The CDR3 is 15 residues long. The CDR3 DNA reads as TGTGCCACCAGCAGAGCCTGGGACAGGGGACAGCCCCAGCATTTT. This encodes CATSRAWDRGQPQHF.

This chain's CDR3 is CAWSQENTEAFF. The CDR3 DNA reads TGTGCCTGGAGTCAGGAGAACACTGAAGCTTTCTTT. This chain links TRBV30 with TRBJ1-1, with unresolved D. The CDR3 loop spans 12 amino acids. The V end was cut by 2 bases, the J end by 1 base, with 5 bases between. Germline CDR1 GTSNPN, CDR2 SVGIG (reference sequence).

In this sample, this clone turned up a few times. The chain links TRBV7-9 to TRBJ2-3; a possible D gene is TRBD2 (5 bases). Germline CDR1 reads SEHNR; CDR2 reads FQNEAQ (reference sequence). This CDR3 comprises 14 residues. The V gene lost 3 bases and the J gene lost 0 bases, with 7 bases spanning the gap. CDR3 bases: TGTGCCAGCAGCTTTCAGCGGAGCACAGATACGCAGTATTTT. Its translation: CASSFQRSTDTQYF.

The sample holds a few counts of this clone. This chain connects TRBV5-6 to TRBJ1-1; 7 bases line up with TRBD1. J was trimmed by 2 bases and V by 2 bases; bases with no gene match: 3. CDR1 is SGHDT and CDR2 is YYEEEE in the germline V gene. This CDR3 is built from 14 residues. CDR3 residues: CASSFDRVNTEAFF. CDR3 DNA: TGTGCCAGCAGCTTCGACAGGGTTAACACTGAAGCTTTCTTT.

The chain joins TRBV2 to TRBJ2-1, with 7 bases that match TRBD1. CDR1 is SNHLY and CDR2 is FYNNEI in the germline V gene. V lost 6 bases and J lost 7; bases outside the gene matches: 9. This CDR3 contains 14 residues. CDR3 amino acids: CASRARQGQNEQFF. The CDR3, as DNA: TGTGCCAGCAGGGCGAGACAGGGCCAAAATGAGCAGTTCTTC.

V gene TRBV4-1 combines with J gene TRBJ2-3; TRBD1 aligns across 9 bases. The germline V gene encodes CDR1 MGHRA and CDR2 YSYEKL. This CDR3 contains 15 residues. The J segment lost 3 bases and the V segment lost 4 bases, leaving 5 bases of the junction unmatched. The CDR3 sequence: CASSPRQGGTDTQYF. The CDR3, as DNA: TGCGCCAGCAGCCCGCGACAGGGGGGGACAGATACGCAGTATTTT.

Turning to this clone: This same CDR3 is encoded by further DNA sequences in the sample. The rearrangement links TRBV9 to TRBJ2-1, with TRBD2 identical over 11 bases. Germline V lookup: CDR1 SGDLS, CDR2 YYNGEE. The V gene end was trimmed by 0 bases and the J gene end by 0 bases; junction bases not matched to a gene: 2. The CDR3 length is 17 residues. CDR3 region: CASSVGLAGSSYNEQFF. The CDR3 DNA reads as TGTGCCAGCAGCGTAGGACTAGCGGGAAGCTCCTACAATGAGCAGTTCTTC.

This clone was seen just once. The chain couples TRBV12-3 or TRBV12-4 to TRBJ1-1; D gene ambiguous. The CDR3 runs 13 residues. The V and J ends lost 7 bases and 4 bases respectively, with 13 bases between them. In DNA form, the CDR3 reads TGTGCCAGCACTTGGCAGGAGGGCACTGAAGCTTTCTTT. Amino acids: CASTWQEGTEAFF.

V gene TRBV28 combines with J gene TRBJ1-2, with a possible D match to TRBD1 (5 bases). The CDR3 contains 14 residues. Germline CDR1 reads MDHEN; CDR2 reads SYDVKM. V lost 2 bases to trimming and J lost 11 bases, with 18 bases between them. For the CDR3, the DNA is TGTGCCAGCAGTTTACTTCCGACAGAAGCTAGTTACACCTTC. Translating it yields CASSLLPTEASYTF.

This clone was observed a single time. This chain joins TRBV5-1 and TRBJ2-2; TRBD1 aligns across 7 bases. Trimming cost V 7 bases and J 2 bases; bases outside gene matches: 8. This CDR3 has 15 amino acids. Germline V gene sequence: CDR1 SGHRS, CDR2 YFSETQ. DNA for the CDR3: TGCGCCAGCCGCTCAGGGGGAGTAAACACCGGGGAGCTGTTTTTT. This encodes CASRSGGVNTGELFF.

This chain connects TRBV25-1 to TRBJ1-2, with D uncertain. V shed 1 base and J shed 4 bases, with 16 bases lying between them. The CDR3 runs 16 residues. In germline, CDR1 is MGHDK, CDR2 SYGVNS. Written as DNA, the CDR3 is TGTGCCAGCAGTGAATCTTATATTCTTGCGCCCTATGGCTACACCTTC. Translated: CASSESYILAPYGYTF.

V is TRBV20-1 and J is TRBJ2-1; D is perhaps TRBD2 (5 bases). V lost 3 bases and J 0 bases, leaving 18 bases between the germline ends. Germline-derived CDR1 and CDR2 are DFQATT and SNEGSKA (reference sequence). This CDR3 is built from 17 residues. CDR3 sequence (DNA): TGCAGTGCTAGTGAAGCGGCTCCACTACACTCCTACAATGAGCAGTTCTTC. This encodes CSASEAAPLHSYNEQFF.

The CDR3 region has the DNA TGCGCCAGCAGCTTGGGTGGACAGATGTATGAAAAACTGTTTTTT. Amino acids: CASSLGGQMYEKLFF. The V gene is TRBV5-1, the J gene TRBJ1-4; D might be TRBD1 (6 bases). The CDR3 covers 15 residues. V lost 0 bases and J 6 bases, leaving 12 bases between the germline ends. In germline, CDR1 is SGHRS, CDR2 YFSETQ. The full variable domain, rest sourced from reference TRBV5-1 and TRBJ1-4, is KAGVTQTPRYLIKTRGQQVTLSCSPISGHRSVSWYQQTPGQGLQFLFEYFSETQRNKGNFPGRFSGRQFSNSRSEMNVSTLELGDSALYLCASSLGGQMYEKLFFGSGTQLSVL.

In nucleotides, the CDR3 is TGTGCCAGCAGCCAAGAGGTGGGGCACGCAGGCACAGATACGCAGTATTTT. It codes for CASSQEVGHAGTDTQYF. The V call is TRBV3-1 (or the pseudogene TRBV3-2), the J call TRBJ2-3; TRBD1 might be the D (5 bases). Trimming removed 0 bases from V and 1 base from J, with 14 bases in between. Germline values: CDR1 LGHDT, CDR2 YNNKEL (reference sequence). The CDR3 has 17 residues.

The rearrangement joins TRBV29-1 to TRBJ2-2, with 11 bases that match TRBD2. V was clipped by 1 base and J by 1 base; unmatched bases: 2. CDR3 length: 16 residues. CDR1 is SQVTM, CDR2 ANQGSEA, per germline. CDR3 sequence: CSVEVTSGKNTGELFF. CDR3 coding DNA: TGCAGCGTTGAAGTGACTAGCGGGAAGAACACCGGGGAGCTGTTTTTT.

The genes are TRBV7-2 and TRBJ1-2; 9 positions match TRBD1. The ends lost 5 bases at V and 7 bases at J; junction bases unmatched: 17. Per germline, CDR1 SGHTA and CDR2 FQGNSA. This CDR3 is built from 17 residues. This CDR3 reads CASSVRSGTGNRGGYTF. CDR3 sequence (DNA): TGTGCCAGCAGCGTACGATCCGGGACAGGGAATAGGGGTGGCTACACCTTC.

The chain combines TRBV18 with TRBJ2-2; 12 nucleotides align to TRBD2. V was clipped by 2 bases and J by 1 base; unmatched bases: 11. Germline V gene data show CDR1 as KGHSH and CDR2 as LQKENI. There are 20 residues in the CDR3. CDR3 sequence reads: CASSPYSFRTSGMNTGELFF. Written as DNA, the CDR3 is TGTGCCAGCTCACCATACTCCTTCCGGACTAGCGGGATGAACACCGGGGAGCTGTTTTTT.

This clone has just one count. The chain combines TRBV5-6 with TRBJ1-2; 7 bases map to TRBD1. The trim removed 6 bases at V and 0 bases at J, leaving 8 bases unmatched. CDR3 length: 15 amino acids. Germline loops: CDR1 SGHDT, CDR2 YYEEEE. DNA for the CDR3: TGTGCCAGCACCTTCTGGGACAGAACTAACTATGGCTACACCTTC. It encodes CASTFWDRTNYGYTF.

This chain uses TRBV6-2 or TRBV6-3 with TRBJ2-7; 7 positions agree with TRBD2. This CDR3 has 15 amino acids. Per germline, CDR1 MNHEY and CDR2 SVGEGT. The V gene end was trimmed by 5 bases and the J gene end by 5 bases; junction bases not matched to a gene: 12. CDR3 loop: CASSPAGGRRNEQYF. The DNA for the CDR3 is TGTGCCAGCAGTCCGGCTGGCGGGAGAAGAAACGAGCAGTACTTC.

V is TRBV5-1 and J is TRBJ2-5; perhaps TRBD2 as D (6 bases). CDR3 length: 15 residues. Germline CDR1 and CDR2: SGHRS and YFSETQ. Between the trimmed V and J ends, which lost 5 bases and 4 bases, there was a span of 18 bases. Here the CDR3 reads CASSSGRGYGETQYF. The CDR3 DNA sequence: TGCGCCAGCAGTTCGGGCCGGGGGTACGGAGAGACCCAGTACTTC.

This chain connects TRBV5-4 to TRBJ2-3; 8 positions match TRBD2. The CDR3 length is 15 residues. The trim removed 3 bases at V and 4 bases at J, leaving 7 bases unmatched. CDR1 is SGHNT and CDR2 is YYREEE in the germline V gene (reference sequence). The CDR3 DNA follows: TGTGCCAGCAGCTACTGGGTTAGCGGGGCAGATACGCAGTATTTT. It translates to CASSYWVSGADTQYF.